This TCR beta chain is drawn from a study of identical twins. This clonotype occurred many times. TCRdb re-derived calls from the 5' RACE reads in MiXCR, one entry per CDR3 protein. The sample records 240,000 or so distinct CDR3 sequences, 9.5% to 15% being singletons. The same specimen was also included in a second study, on yellow fever vaccine responses in identical twins.

The clonotype was recovered from a woman aged 18 to 35 in good health. The sample comprised memory (CD45RO+) T cells sorted from blood.

The CDR3 DNA sequence: TGCGCCAGCAGCCGAGAAGTTCAGACGAACTACAATGAGCAGTTCTTC. Residues: CASSREVQTNYNEQFF. The chain recombines TRBV5-1 with TRBJ2-1; no definite D call. The V gene lost 4 bases and the J gene lost 3 bases, with 17 bases spanning the gap. CDR1 and CDR2 from the germline V gene are SGHRS and YFSETQ. The CDR3 is 16 amino acids.